These T cell receptor beta chains were read from a single sample in a study of control samples from healthy donors and cancer patients. This table comes from immunoSEQ multiplex PCR, and its TCRdb copy is limited to in-frame clones, with some not included. The sample contains around 120,000 clones, 91% of which appear only once. The material sequenced was blood. The receptors were gathered from a young woman in good health. CDR3s include the opening cysteine and the closing phenylalanine or tryptophan. Fields, in order: clone size, D gene, V gene, J gene, CDR3 protein, CDR3 DNA. A D gene is named only where the DNA matches it firmly. Size is stated for part of the rows, as once, few or many counts, or as a class when the clone is expanded.

size: -; D: -; V: TRBV4-3; J: TRBJ1-1; CDR3: CASSQEWRGWNTEAFF; DNA: TGCGCCAGCAGCCAAGAATGGCGGGGGTGGAACACTGAAGCTTTCTTT
size: -; D: TRBD1; V: TRBV18; J: TRBJ2-7; CDR3: CASSPGQGQYEQYF; DNA: TGTGCCAGCTCACCGGGACAGGGACAATACGAGCAGTACTTC
size: -; D: -; V: TRBV5-1; J: TRBJ1-3; CDR3: CASSTSPGNGNTIYF; DNA: TGCGCCAGCAGTACCTCTCCCGGGAACGGAAACACCATATATTTT
size: once; D: -; V: TRBV30; J: TRBJ2-3; CDR3: CAWKRRGGTDTQYF; DNA: TGTGCCTGGAAACGGAGAGGGGGCACAGATACGCAGTATTTT
size: few; D: -; V: TRBV5-1; J: TRBJ1-2; CDR3: CASSQAPGVVNYGYTF; DNA: TGCGCCAGCAGCCAAGCTCCAGGGGTCGTCAACTATGGCTACACCTTC
size: -; D: -; V: TRBV9; J: TRBJ2-3; CDR3: CASSVVGGASRDTQYF; DNA: TGTGCCAGCAGCGTCGTAGGGGGGGCTTCCAGGGATACGCAGTATTTT
size: -; D: -; V: TRBV4-2; J: TRBJ1-6; CDR3: CASSQDSPALSYNSPLHF; DNA: TGTGCCAGCAGCCAAGATTCGCCCGCCCTCTCCTATAATTCACCCCTCCACTTT
size: once; D: TRBD1; V: TRBV5-1; J: TRBJ1-1; CDR3: CASSLWTRSGTGLENTEAFF; DNA: TGCGCCAGCAGCTTGTGGACGCGATCGGGGACAGGCCTCGAGAACACTGAAGCTTTCTTT
size: -; D: -; V: TRBV27; J: TRBJ1-5; CDR3: CASSLQNQPQHF; DNA: TGTGCCAGCAGTCTTCAAAATCAGCCCCAGCATTTT
size: -; D: -; V: TRBV9; J: TRBJ2-5; CDR3: CASSATGSQETQYF; DNA: TGTGCCAGCAGCGCCACAGGGTCCCAAGAGACCCAGTACTTC
size: -; D: -; V: TRBV7-9; J: TRBJ2-6; CDR3: CASSFVGSGANVLTF; DNA: TGTGCCAGCAGCTTTGTAGGTTCTGGGGCCAACGTCCTGACTTTC
size: few; D: -; V: TRBV6-2/TRBV6-3; J: TRBJ1-2; CDR3: CASSDAVVRYGYTF; DNA: TGTGCCAGCAGTGATGCGGTAGTGAGGTATGGCTACACCTTC
size: -; D: -; V: TRBV6-1; J: TRBJ2-6; CDR3: CASSERAGTSGANVLTF; DNA: TGTGCCAGCAGTGAAAGGGCAGGGACCTCTGGGGCCAACGTCCTGACTTTC
size: -; D: -; V: TRBV4-1; J: TRBJ1-4; CDR3: CASSQEGRPNEKLFF; DNA: TGCGCCAGCAGCCAAGAGGGGAGGCCCAATGAAAAACTGTTTTTT
size: -; D: -; V: TRBV28; J: TRBJ1-5; CDR3: CASINGGVSNQPQHF; DNA: TGTGCCAGCATTAACGGGGGGGTGAGCAATCAGCCCCAGCATTTT
size: -; D: TRBD1; V: TRBV7-9; J: TRBJ2-3; CDR3: CASSSTGVVPDTQYF; DNA: TGTGCCAGCAGCTCGACAGGGGTAGTGCCAGATACGCAGTATTTT
size: few; D: TRBD1; V: TRBV4-1; J: TRBJ2-1; CDR3: CASSQAWTGLRDEQFF; DNA: TGCGCCAGCAGCCAAGCGTGGACAGGGTTACGTGATGAGCAGTTCTTC
size: -; D: -; V: TRBV6-1; J: TRBJ2-1; CDR3: CASSVFAMGQGIGHEQFF; DNA: TGTGCCAGCAGTGTCTTCGCGATGGGGCAGGGTATCGGTCATGAGCAGTTCTTC
size: -; D: -; V: TRBV9; J: TRBJ2-2; CDR3: CASSVEYTGELFF; DNA: TGTGCCAGCAGCGTAGAATACACCGGGGAGCTGTTTTTT
size: -; D: TRBD2; V: TRBV19; J: TRBJ2-7; CDR3: CASMSSGGPYEQYF; DNA: TGTGCCAGTATGTCCTCGGGGGGGCCCTACGAGCAGTACTTC
size: -; D: -; V: TRBV5-1; J: TRBJ2-3; CDR3: CASRRGGNTDTQYF; DNA: TGCGCCAGCAGGAGGGGGGGAAACACAGATACGCAGTATTTT
size: -; D: -; V: TRBV5-3; J: TRBJ2-2; CDR3: CASPRSLARELFF; DNA: TGTGCCAGTCCCCGATCCCTAGCCCGGGAGCTGTTTTTT
size: -; D: -; V: TRBV7-2; J: TRBJ1-5; CDR3: CASNLDGDSNQPQHF; DNA: TGTGCCAGCAACTTGGACGGAGATAGCAATCAGCCCCAGCATTTT
size: few; D: TRBD1; V: TRBV14; J: TRBJ1-2; CDR3: CASSQVTGTGKLYGYTF; DNA: TGTGCCAGCAGCCAAGTTACCGGGACAGGGAAATTGTATGGCTACACCTTC
size: -; D: -; V: TRBV7-8; J: TRBJ2-7; CDR3: CASSLTPGSYEQYF; DNA: TGTGCCAGCAGCTTAACCCCCGGCTCCTACGAGCAGTACTTC
size: -; D: TRBD1; V: TRBV28; J: TRBJ2-7; CDR3: CASSSLQGPRDEQYF; DNA: TGTGCCAGCAGTTCCTTACAGGGGCCGAGGGACGAGCAGTACTTC
size: -; D: -; V: TRBV7-3; J: TRBJ2-5; CDR3: CASSLGSRETQYF; DNA: TGTGCCAGCAGCTTGGGCTCCCGGGAGACCCAGTACTTC
size: once; D: -; V: TRBV5-4; J: TRBJ2-2; CDR3: CASSLGGTPVRELFF; DNA: TGTGCCAGCAGCTTAGGAGGGACCCCCGTCAGGGAGCTGTTTTTT
size: -; D: TRBD1; V: TRBV6-6; J: TRBJ2-7; CDR3: CASSARGLDEQYF; DNA: TGTGCCAGCTCCGCCAGGGGGCTCGACGAGCAGTACTTC
size: -; D: -; V: TRBV2; J: TRBJ2-7; CDR3: CASRGRDANYEQYF; DNA: TGTGCCAGCCGTGGGCGGGACGCTAATTACGAGCAGTACTTC
size: -; D: -; V: TRBV6-6; J: TRBJ1-2; CDR3: CASSYSFGGGRDGYTF; DNA: TGTGCCAGCAGTTACTCCTTTGGCGGGGGCCGGGATGGCTACACCTTC
size: once; D: TRBD1; V: TRBV5-1; J: TRBJ1-2; CDR3: CASSLETGLAGYTF; DNA: TGCGCCAGCAGCTTGGAGACAGGGTTGGCTGGCTACACCTTC
size: -; D: -; V: TRBV7-3; J: TRBJ2-7; CDR3: CASSSQDYGGYF; DNA: TGTGCCAGCAGCTCCCAAGACTATGGAGGGTACTTC
size: -; D: -; V: TRBV27; J: TRBJ2-1; CDR3: CASSLLGNEQFF; DNA: TGTGCCAGCAGTTTATTAGGCAATGAGCAGTTCTTC
size: -; D: -; V: TRBV20-1; J: TRBJ2-3; CDR3: CSASRVGGRLNTQYF; DNA: TGCAGTGCTAGTCGAGTTGGGGGGAGATTAAATACGCAGTATTTT
size: -; D: TRBD1; V: TRBV5-1; J: TRBJ2-7; CDR3: CASSLRPGQTYEQYF; DNA: TGCGCCAGCAGCTTGCGCCCGGGACAGACCTACGAGCAGTACTTC
size: few; D: -; V: TRBV7-6; J: TRBJ2-7; CDR3: CASSLESGAPFREQYF; DNA: TGTGCCAGCAGCTTAGAATCGGGGGCCCCCTTTAGGGAGCAGTACTTC
size: -; D: -; V: TRBV6-5; J: TRBJ2-1; CDR3: CASSRSSYNEQFF; DNA: TGTGCCAGCAGCAGAAGCTCCTACAATGAGCAGTTCTTC
size: -; D: -; V: TRBV4-1; J: TRBJ2-5; CDR3: CASSQDSQGRQETQYF; DNA: TGCGCCAGCAGCCAAGATTCACAGGGGAGGCAAGAGACCCAGTACTTC
size: -; D: -; V: TRBV28; J: TRBJ2-2; CDR3: CASSFSPGTPNTGELFF; DNA: TGTGCCAGCAGTTTCTCTCCCGGGACACCGAACACCGGGGAGCTGTTTTTT
size: -; D: TRBD1; V: TRBV19; J: TRBJ1-4; CDR3: CASSIPKFSDRGIPTNEKLFF; DNA: TGTGCCAGTAGTATACCCAAATTCTCGGACAGGGGGATTCCAACTAATGAAAAACTGTTTTTT
size: -; D: -; V: TRBV29-1; J: TRBJ1-1; CDR3: CSVGFNRANTEAFF; DNA: TGCAGCGTTGGCTTTAACAGGGCGAACACTGAAGCTTTCTTT
size: once; D: -; V: TRBV3-1/TRBV3-2; J: TRBJ1-1; CDR3: CAIRGLSEAFF; DNA: TGTGCCATACGGGGGCTTAGCGAAGCTTTCTTT
size: -; D: -; V: TRBV19; J: TRBJ1-6; CDR3: CASSPMDGSSYNSPLHF; DNA: TGTGCCAGTAGTCCGATGGACGGGAGCTCCTATAATTCACCCCTCCACTTT
size: -; D: -; V: TRBV5-6; J: TRBJ2-1; CDR3: CASSFSGTSYNEQFF; DNA: TGTGCCAGCAGCTTCTCGGGGACCTCCTACAATGAGCAGTTCTTC
size: -; D: -; V: TRBV4-1; J: TRBJ2-7; CDR3: CASSPQNLGGQGEQYF; DNA: TGCGCCAGCAGCCCTCAAAATCTGGGTGGGCAGGGCGAGCAGTACTTC
size: -; D: TRBD1; V: TRBV4-3; J: TRBJ2-7; CDR3: CASSQRTGGPYEQYF; DNA: TGCGCCAGCAGCCAACGGACAGGGGGCCCCTACGAGCAGTACTTC
size: -; D: -; V: TRBV5-1; J: TRBJ2-7; CDR3: CASSLGSGSYEQYF; DNA: TGCGCCAGCAGCTTAGGTTCGGGTTCGTACGAGCAGTACTTC
size: -; D: -; V: TRBV27; J: TRBJ2-7; CDR3: CASSPPGPPYEQYF; DNA: TGTGCCAGCAGCCCTCCGGGGCCCCCCTACGAGCAGTACTTC
size: -; D: TRBD1; V: TRBV28; J: TRBJ2-3; CDR3: CASSTGGTSDTDTQYF; DNA: TGTGCCAGCAGTACAGGGGGCACGTCCGACACAGATACGCAGTATTTT
size: -; D: -; V: TRBV5-8; J: TRBJ1-4; CDR3: CASSYPRGQSTNEKLFF; DNA: TGTGCCAGCAGCTACCCCCGGGGGCAGTCAACTAATGAAAAACTGTTTTTT
size: -; D: -; V: TRBV16; J: TRBJ1-4; CDR3: CASSPLVRGWRATNEKLFF; DNA: TGTGCCAGCAGCCCCCTGGTAAGGGGATGGAGAGCAACTAATGAAAAACTGTTTTTT
size: -; D: -; V: TRBV7-9; J: TRBJ1-6; CDR3: CASSDYGLMRDNSPLHF; DNA: TGTGCCAGCAGCGACTACGGGCTTATGAGGGATAATTCACCCCTCCACTTT